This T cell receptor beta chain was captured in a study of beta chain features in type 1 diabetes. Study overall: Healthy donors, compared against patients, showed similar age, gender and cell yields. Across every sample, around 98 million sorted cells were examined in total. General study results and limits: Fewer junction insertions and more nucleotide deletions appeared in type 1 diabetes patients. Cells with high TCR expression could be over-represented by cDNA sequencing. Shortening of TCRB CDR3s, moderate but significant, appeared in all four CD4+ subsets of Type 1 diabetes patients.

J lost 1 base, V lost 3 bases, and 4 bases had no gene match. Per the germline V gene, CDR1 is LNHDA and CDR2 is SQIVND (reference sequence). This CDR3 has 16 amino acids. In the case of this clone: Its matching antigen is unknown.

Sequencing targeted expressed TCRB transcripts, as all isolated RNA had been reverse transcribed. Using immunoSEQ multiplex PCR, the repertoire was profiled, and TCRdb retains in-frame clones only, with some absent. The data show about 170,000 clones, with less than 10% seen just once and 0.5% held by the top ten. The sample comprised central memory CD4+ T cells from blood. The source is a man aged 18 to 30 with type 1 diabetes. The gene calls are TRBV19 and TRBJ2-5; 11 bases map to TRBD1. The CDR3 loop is CASSMDGTGGQETQYF. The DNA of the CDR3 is TGTGCCAGTAGTATGGACGGGACAGGGGGCCAAGAGACCCAGTACTTC.